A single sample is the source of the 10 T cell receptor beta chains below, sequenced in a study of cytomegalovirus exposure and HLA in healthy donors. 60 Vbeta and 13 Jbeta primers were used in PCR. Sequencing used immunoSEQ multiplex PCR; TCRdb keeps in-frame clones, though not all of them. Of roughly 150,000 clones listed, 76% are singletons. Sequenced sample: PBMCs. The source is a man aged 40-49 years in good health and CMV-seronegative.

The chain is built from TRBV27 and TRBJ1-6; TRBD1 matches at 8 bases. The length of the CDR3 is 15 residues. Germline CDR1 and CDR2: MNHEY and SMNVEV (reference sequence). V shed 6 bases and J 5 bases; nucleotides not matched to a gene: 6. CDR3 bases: TGTGCCAGCAGAGCCGGGACAGGAGATAATTCACCCCTCCACTTT. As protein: CASRAGTGDNSPLHF.

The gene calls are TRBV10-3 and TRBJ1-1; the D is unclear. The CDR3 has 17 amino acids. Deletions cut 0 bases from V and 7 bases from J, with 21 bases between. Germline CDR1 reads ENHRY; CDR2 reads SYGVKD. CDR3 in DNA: TGTGCCATCAGTGAGTCGCAGGCGTCGCCCACACTTGGTGAAGCTTTCTTT. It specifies CAISESQASPTLGEAFF.

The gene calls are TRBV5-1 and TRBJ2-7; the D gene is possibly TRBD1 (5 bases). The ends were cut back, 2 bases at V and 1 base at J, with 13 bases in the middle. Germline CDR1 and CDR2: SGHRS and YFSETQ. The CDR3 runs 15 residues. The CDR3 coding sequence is TGCGCCAGCAGCTTAGGTCTACAGGCGTCCTACGAGCAGTACTTC. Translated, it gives CASSLGLQASYEQYF.

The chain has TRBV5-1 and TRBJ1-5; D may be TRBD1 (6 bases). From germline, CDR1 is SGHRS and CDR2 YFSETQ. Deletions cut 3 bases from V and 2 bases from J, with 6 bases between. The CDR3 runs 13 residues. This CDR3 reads CASSSGGNQPQHF. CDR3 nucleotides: TGCGCCAGCAGCTCAGGGGGCAATCAGCCCCAGCATTTT.

The chain's CDR3 is CASNDRGYEQYF. The CDR3 DNA reads TGTGCCAGCAACGACAGGGGGTACGAGCAGTACTTC. This chain links TRBV28 with TRBJ2-7; 9 positions match TRBD1. The CDR3 spans 12 residues. Germline-derived CDR1 and CDR2 are MDHEN and SYDVKM. Trimming removed 7 bases from V and 4 bases from J; junction bases left unmatched: 2.

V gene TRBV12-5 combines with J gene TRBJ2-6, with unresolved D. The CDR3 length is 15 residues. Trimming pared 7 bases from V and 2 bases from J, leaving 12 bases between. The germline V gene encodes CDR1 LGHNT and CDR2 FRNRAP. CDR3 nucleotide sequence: TGTGCTAGTGCCACACTTGAGGCTGGGGCCAACGTCCTGACTTTC. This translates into CASATLEAGANVLTF. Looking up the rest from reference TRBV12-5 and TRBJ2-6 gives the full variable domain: DARVTQTPRHKVTEMGQEVTMRCQPILGHNTVFWYRQTMMQGLELLAYFRNRAPLDDSGMPKDRFSAEMPDATLATLKIQPSEPRDSAVYFCASATLEAGANVLTFGAGSRLTVL.

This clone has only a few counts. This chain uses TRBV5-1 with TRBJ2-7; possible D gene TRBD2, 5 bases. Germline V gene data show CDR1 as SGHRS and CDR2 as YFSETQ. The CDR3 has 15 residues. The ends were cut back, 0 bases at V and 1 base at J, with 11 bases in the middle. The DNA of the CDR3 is TGCGCCAGCAGCTTGGTCGCCGGGGAATCCTACGAGCAGTACTTC. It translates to CASSLVAGESYEQYF.

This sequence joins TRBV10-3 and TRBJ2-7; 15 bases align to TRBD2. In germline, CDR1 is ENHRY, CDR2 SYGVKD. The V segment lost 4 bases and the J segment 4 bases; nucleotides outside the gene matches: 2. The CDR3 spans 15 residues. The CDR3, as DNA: TGTGCCATCAGTGGGGGACTAGCGGGAGGATACGAGCAGTACTTC. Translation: CAISGGLAGGYEQYF.

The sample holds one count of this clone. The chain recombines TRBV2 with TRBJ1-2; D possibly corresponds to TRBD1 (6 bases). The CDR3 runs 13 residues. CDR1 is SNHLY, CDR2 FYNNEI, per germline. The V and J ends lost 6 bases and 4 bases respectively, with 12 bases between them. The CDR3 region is CASSLQGPYGYTF. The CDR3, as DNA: TGTGCCAGCAGCCTACAGGGTCCCTATGGCTACACCTTC.

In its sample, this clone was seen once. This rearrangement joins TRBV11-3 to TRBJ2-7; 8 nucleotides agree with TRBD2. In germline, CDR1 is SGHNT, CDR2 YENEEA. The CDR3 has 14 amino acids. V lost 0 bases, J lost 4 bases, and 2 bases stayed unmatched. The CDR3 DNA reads TGTGCCAGCAGCTTAGAGTCTAGCGGGTACGAGCAGTACTTC. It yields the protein CASSLESSGYEQYF. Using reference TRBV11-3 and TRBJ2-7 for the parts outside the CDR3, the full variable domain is EAGVVQSPRYKIIEKKQPVAFWCNPISGHNTLYWYLQNLGQGPELLIRYENEEAVDDSQLPKDRFSAERLKGVDSTLKIQPAELGDSAVYLCASSLESSGYEQYFGPGTRLTVT.